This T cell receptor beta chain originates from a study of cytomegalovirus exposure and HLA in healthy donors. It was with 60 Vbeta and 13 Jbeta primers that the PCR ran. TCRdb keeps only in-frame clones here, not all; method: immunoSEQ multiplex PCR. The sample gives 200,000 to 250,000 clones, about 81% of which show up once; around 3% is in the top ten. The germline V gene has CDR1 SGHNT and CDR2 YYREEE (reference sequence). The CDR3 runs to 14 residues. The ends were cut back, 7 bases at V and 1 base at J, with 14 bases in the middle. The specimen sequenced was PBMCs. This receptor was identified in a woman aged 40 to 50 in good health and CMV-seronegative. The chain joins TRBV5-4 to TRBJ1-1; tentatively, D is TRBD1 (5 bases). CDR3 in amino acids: CASVPGTSNTEAFF. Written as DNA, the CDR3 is TGTGCCAGCGTCCCCGGGACTTCGAACACTGAAGCTTTCTTT.